Below are 4 T cell receptor beta chains sequenced from a single sample in a study of beta chain features in type 1 diabetes. Whole-study findings and limits: Among all four CD4+ subsets, Type 1 diabetes patients had TCRB CDR3s that were moderately but significantly shorter.

Their antigens remain unidentified. As every portion of the isolated RNA was reverse transcribed, the sequencing read expressed TCRB transcripts. Clones were read by immunoSEQ multiplex PCR, and TCRdb kept only the in-frame ones, dropping some. The profile shows 100,000 to 150,000 clones, 9% of them singletons. The sequenced material came from central memory CD4+ T cells from blood. The receptors here all came from a man aged 25-40 years with type 1 diabetes.

The rearrangement links TRBV7-8 to TRBJ1-2; 8 bases align to TRBD1. V was clipped by 5 bases and J by 2 bases; unmatched bases: 4. The CDR3 is made up of 14 amino acids. CDR1 and CDR2 from the germline V gene are SGHVS and FQNEAQ. The CDR3 region has the DNA TGTGCCAGCAGCCTGGGACAGGCGAACTATGGCTACACCTTC. Amino acid sequence: CASSLGQANYGYTF.

This clone was counted between two and nine times. The chain combines TRBV29-1 with TRBJ2-1; 9 bases map to TRBD1. The CDR3 totals 14 residues. The germline V gene encodes CDR1 SQVTM and CDR2 ANQGSEA. V was clipped by 4 bases and J by 8 bases; unmatched bases: 9. For the CDR3, the DNA is TGCAGCGTTGGTCTATTGACAGGGGGGGATGAGCAGTTCTTC. Translating gives CSVGLLTGGDEQFF.

This clone has a handful of counts. The rearrangement links TRBV18 to TRBJ1-1; D might be TRBD1 (5 bases). Germline CDR1 KGHSH, CDR2 LQKENI. This CDR3 contains 14 residues. Trimming cost V 3 bases and J 8 bases, with 16 bases left between them. CDR3 protein: CASSPSRQPAEAFF. Here the CDR3 DNA reads TGTGCCAGCTCACCCTCTCGACAGCCGGCGGAAGCTTTCTTT. Based on the CDR3 plus reference TRBV18 and TRBJ1-1, the full variable domain is NAGVMQNPRHLVRRRGQEARLRCSPMKGHSHVYWYRQLPEEGLKFMVYLQKENIIDESGMPKERFSAEFPKEGPSILRIQQVVRGDSAAYFCASSPSRQPAEAFFGQGTRLTVV.

In this sample, this clone turned up a few times. The chain is built from TRBV5-1 and TRBJ2-7; tentatively, D is TRBD2 (5 bases). The CDR3 spans 15 residues. V dropped 2 bases and J dropped 2 bases, with 14 bases sitting between them. CDR1 is SGHRS, CDR2 YFSETQ, per germline. CDR3 nucleotides: TGCGCCAGCAGCTTAGGAGGCTCCGGGCCCTACGAGCAGTACTTC. This codes for CASSLGGSGPYEQYF.